This T cell receptor (beta chain) was obtained from a study of blood T cell repertoires in COVID-19. As for the study in general: Sites in the United States, Italy and Spain provided acute and convalescent COVID-19 samples. The cDNA or gDNA used as material had been derived from T cells, B-cell-depleted T cells, or PBMCs.

Authors' analysis steps: Amplification from reference gene primers served as the basis for estimated nucleated cell counts. Sequencing used immunoSEQ multiplex PCR; TCRdb keeps in-frame clones, though not all of them. That table gives V, J and clone size, and the DNA gave D and trimming. The sample holds about 140,000 clones; around nine tenths are singletons and the top ten take less than 6.5%. CDR3 size: 13 residues. Trimming pared 8 bases from V and 4 bases from J, leaving 12 bases between. CDR1 and CDR2 (germline): SNHLY, FYNNEI. The rearrangement uses TRBV2 and TRBJ1-5; D may be TRBD1 (6 bases). Sequencing input: peripheral blood. This clonotype was obtained from a human donor in a cohort sampled during active COVID-19. The CDR3 DNA is TGTGCCAGCCATCAGGGGCCTAATCAGCCCCAGCATTTT. This sequence encodes CASHQGPNQPQHF.